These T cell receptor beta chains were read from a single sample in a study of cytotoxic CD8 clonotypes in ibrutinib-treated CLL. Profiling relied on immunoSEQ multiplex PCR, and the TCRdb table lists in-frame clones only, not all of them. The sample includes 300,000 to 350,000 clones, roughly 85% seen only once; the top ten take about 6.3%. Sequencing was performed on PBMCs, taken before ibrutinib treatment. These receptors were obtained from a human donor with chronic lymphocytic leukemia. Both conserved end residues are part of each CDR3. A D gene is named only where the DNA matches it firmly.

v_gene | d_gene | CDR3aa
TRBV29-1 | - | CSVGAGTRAYEQYF
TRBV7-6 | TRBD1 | CASSNRQGAVAGYTF
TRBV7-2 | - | CASSLAGSGTGHYEQYF
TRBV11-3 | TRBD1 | CASSAGQGANNEQFF
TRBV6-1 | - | CASQPYTLQDYGYTF
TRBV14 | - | CASSQVGGLRDTQYF
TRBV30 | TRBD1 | CAWGQGAHHEQYF
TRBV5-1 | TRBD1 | CASRPAGGSDEQYF
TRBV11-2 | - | CASSLYGGSNEQFF
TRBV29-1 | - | CSVDRTQETQYF
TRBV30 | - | CAWSITSFELDTQYF
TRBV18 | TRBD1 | CASSPDRDGEKLFF
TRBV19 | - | CASNAFSGNTIYF
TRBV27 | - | CASSLAGPWYEQYF